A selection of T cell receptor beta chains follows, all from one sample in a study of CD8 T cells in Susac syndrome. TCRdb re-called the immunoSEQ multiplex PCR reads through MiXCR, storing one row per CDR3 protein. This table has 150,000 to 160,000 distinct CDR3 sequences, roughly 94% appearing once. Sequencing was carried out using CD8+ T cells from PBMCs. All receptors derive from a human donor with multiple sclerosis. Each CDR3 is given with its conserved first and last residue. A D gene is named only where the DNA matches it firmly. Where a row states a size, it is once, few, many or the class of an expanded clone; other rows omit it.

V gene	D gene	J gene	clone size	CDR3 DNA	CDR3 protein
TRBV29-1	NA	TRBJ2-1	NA	TGCAGCGTTGAAAATCTCGGGTACAATGAGCAGTTCTTC	CSVENLGYNEQFF
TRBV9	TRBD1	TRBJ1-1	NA	TGTGCCAGCAGCCCGAGACTGCAGGACAGGGTGAACACTGAAGCTTTCTTT	CASSPRLQDRVNTEAFF
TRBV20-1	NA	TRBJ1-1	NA	TGCAGTGCTAGAGAGAGCCGAGTGAACACTGAAGCTTTCTTT	CSARESRVNTEAFF
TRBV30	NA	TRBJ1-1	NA	TGTGCCTGGAGTGTACGAAGGGGAAGTACTGAAGCTTTCTTT	CAWSVRRGSTEAFF
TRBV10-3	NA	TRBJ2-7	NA	TGTGCCATCAGTGGGTCTGGGCCTTACTACGAGCAGTACTTC	CAISGSGPYYEQYF
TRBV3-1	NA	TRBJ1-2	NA	TGTGCCAGCAGCCCCGCCGGTCGTGGCTACACCTTC	CASSPAGRGYTF
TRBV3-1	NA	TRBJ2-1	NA	TGTGCCAGCAGCCAAGTGATCGGGAGATCCTACAATGAGCAGTTCTTC	CASSQVIGRSYNEQFF
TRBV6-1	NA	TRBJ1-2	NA	TGTGCCAGCTACACGGTCGGCTATGGCTACACCTTC	CASYTVGYGYTF
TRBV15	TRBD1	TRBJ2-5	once	TGTGCCACCAAGGCCGGGACAGTCATCCAAGAGACCCAGTACTTC	CATKAGTVIQETQYF
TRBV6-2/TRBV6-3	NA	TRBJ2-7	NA	TGTGCCAGCAGCGCCCTCGACGAGCAGTACTTC	CASSALDEQYF
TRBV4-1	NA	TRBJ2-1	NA	TGCGCCAGCAGCCAGCCCCCGGGACGGGGAAGCTCCTACAATGAGCAGTTCTTC	CASSQPPGRGSSYNEQFF
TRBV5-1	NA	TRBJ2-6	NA	TGCGCCAGCAGCTTCTTTTCGTACAACCCTCAGGAAGACTCTGGGGCCAACGTCCTGACTTTC	CASSFFSYNPQEDSGANVLTF
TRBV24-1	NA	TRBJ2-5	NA	TGTGCCACGCCCCAAGGCAGGGACCAAGAGACCCAGTACTTC	CATPQGRDQETQYF
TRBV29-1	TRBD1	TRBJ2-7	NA	TGCAGCGTAAGACAGGGGTTCTCCTACGAGCAGTACTTC	CSVRQGFSYEQYF
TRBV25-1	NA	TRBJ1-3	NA	TGTGCCAGCAGTGAAGAAGGGTACGAGTACACCATATATTTT	CASSEEGYEYTIYF
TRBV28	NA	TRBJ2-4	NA	TGTGCCACCCGCCAAGCGGGAAACATTCAGTACTTC	CATRQAGNIQYF
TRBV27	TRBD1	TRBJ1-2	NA	TGTGCCAGCAGTACCCAGGGGGCCAACTATGGCTACACCTTC	CASSTQGANYGYTF
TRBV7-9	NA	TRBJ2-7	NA	TGTGCCAGCAGCTTACAGGACACCAACTACGAGCAGTACTTC	CASSLQDTNYEQYF
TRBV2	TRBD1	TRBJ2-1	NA	TGTGCCAGCAGCGGGGACAGGGACCCCTACAATGAGCAGTTCTTC	CASSGDRDPYNEQFF
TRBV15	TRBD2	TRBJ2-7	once	TGTGCCACCAGCGGAGGCGGCGGGGGCTACGAGCAGTACTTC	CATSGGGGGYEQYF
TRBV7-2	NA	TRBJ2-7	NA	TGTGCCAGCATGGGGGGACAGACAATATACACCTACGAGCAGTACTTC	CASMGGQTIYTYEQYF
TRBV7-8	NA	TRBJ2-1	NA	TGTGCCAGCAGCTTAGGTAGCGCGTTTGGGAATGAGCAGTTCTTC	CASSLGSAFGNEQFF
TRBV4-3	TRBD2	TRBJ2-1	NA	TGCGCCAGCAGCCAAGACAGCGGGGGTTTTAATGAGCAGTTCTTC	CASSQDSGGFNEQFF
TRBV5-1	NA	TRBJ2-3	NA	TGCGCCAGCAGCTTCAATACAGGGAGGTCCCCAGATACGCAGTATTTT	CASSFNTGRSPDTQYF
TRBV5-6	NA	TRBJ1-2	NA	TGTGCCAGCAGCTTGGACAGTAACTATGGCTACACCTTC	CASSLDSNYGYTF
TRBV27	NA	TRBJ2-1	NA	TGTGCCAGCAGTTTACTGGGGAGCTCCTACAATGAGCAGTTCTTC	CASSLLGSSYNEQFF
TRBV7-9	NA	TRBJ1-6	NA	TGTGCCAGCAGCTTAGAGGGGCGAAATAATTCACCCCTCCACTTT	CASSLEGRNNSPLHF
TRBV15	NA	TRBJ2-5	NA	TGTGCCACCAGCAGACAGTTGAGAGAGACCCAGTACTTC	CATSRQLRETQYF
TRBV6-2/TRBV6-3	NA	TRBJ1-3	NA	TGTGCCAGCATGGGCTACGGGCGCACTGGAAACACCATATATTTT	CASMGYGRTGNTIYF
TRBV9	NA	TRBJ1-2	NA	TGTGCCAGCAGGGACGCGACCTATGGCTACACCTTC	CASRDATYGYTF
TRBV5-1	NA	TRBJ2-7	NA	TGCGCCAGCAGCTTGGCAGGTGGGGTAGACTACGAGCAGTACTTC	CASSLAGGVDYEQYF